This T cell receptor beta chain was sequenced for a study of OX40 agonist ivuxolimab in advanced cancers. General notes on the study: Ivuxolimab, which targeted the costimulatory receptor OX40 (CD134), was an agonistic, fully human IgG2 monoclonal antibody. Partial responses were achieved by three dose-escalation patients, of whom one had hepatocellular carcinoma and two had cutaneous melanoma. Intravenous ivuxolimab was administered to patients every 2 weeks at six dose levels: 0.01, 0.1, 0.3, 1.5, 3 and 10 mg/kg. Of the roughly 52 dose-escalation patients, hepatocellular carcinoma was present in some 19, melanoma in approximately 15, renal cell carcinoma in 9 and head and neck cancer in 9. The dose-escalation cohort was almost 85% male with a mean age of about 60 years, ranging from about 20 to 80. Peripheral TCRbeta sequencing aimed to test whether ivuxolimab altered TCR sequence diversity and caused clonal T-cell expansion. Prior anti-PD-1, anti-PD-L1 or anti-CTLA-4 therapy was permitted, and checkpoint inhibitors had been received by less than 45% of dose-escalation patients. The monotherapy dose-escalation portion (N ≈ 57 patients) of the phase I ivuxolimab trial is reported in the paper. The study at large found these results: Clonal expansion of both CD4+ and CD8+ blood T cells was observed from baseline to week 6 at doses 0.1 to 3.0 mg/kg. Partial responders in the 0.1-3.0 mg/kg groups had among the lowest normalized peripheral clonal expansion, especially among CD8+ T cells. Which antigens the clonally expanded peripheral T cells were specific for was not determined. After ivuxolimab, CD8+ T cells had more expanded clones than CD4+ T cells on average. Low levels of normalized T-cell clonal expansion were also shown by some nonresponding patients.

Patients with autoimmune disease history or receiving systemic immunosuppression were excluded from the trial. Peripheral blood for TCR sequencing was collected from all dose cohorts at baseline, on cycle 4 day 1, and on cycle 7 day 1. Samples were obtained from an open-label, multicenter, first-in-human phase I dose-escalation trial of ivuxolimab. Adults with locally advanced or metastatic melanoma, renal cell, hepatocellular, or head and neck squamous cell carcinoma were enrolled in the trial. Before TCR sequencing, CD4+ T cells and CD8+ T cells from peripheral blood were sorted into separate populations. From the germline V gene, CDR1 is SGHRS and CDR2 is YFSETQ. From the cysteine up to the phenylalanine, the CDR3 has a length of 18 residues. Only the CDR3 region is kept as DNA, spanning 54 bases read in frame from base 1. V loses 5 bases of germline sequence and J loses 3 bases, and the interval between the two ends is 23 bases.

A word on this clone: Its antigen specificity is not known. Base qualities are missing; no much larger clone stands one base away.

To sequence the TCRbeta CDR3 region, genomic DNA was isolated from the sorted cells. The immunoSEQ Assay was used to sequence the TCRbeta CDR3 regions. This is the immuneACCESS table as TCRdb keeps it, with only in-frame sequences that have V and J called. A part of the clones is gone; compared with another copy, unresolved V genes explain less than half, and the rest is unexplained. This sample comprises about 54,000 clones, approximately 93% of them detected only once. Jointly, the top ten make up 10% to 15% of the sample. The rearrangement combines TRBV5-1 with TRBJ2-2, with TRBD2 as a weak D call on 7 bases. The clonotype was recovered from an adult with an advanced solid tumor such as melanoma, head and neck, liver or kidney cancer. Material: CD4+ or CD8+ T cells sorted from blood, obtained in a trial of the OX40 agonist ivuxolimab. Read as DNA, the sequence is TGCGCCAGCAGTTTGACTCCACAGGGCCGGGAGGACACCGGGGAGCTGTTTTTT. Its translation is CASSLTPQGREDTGELFF.